These 21 T cell receptor beta chains came from one sample sequenced in a study of Ad26.COV2.S vaccination and SARS-CoV-2 variants. Treatment: around 19 received Ad26.COV2.S at low or high dose, single or two shots; several received placebo; per-sample allocation not given. Samples analyzed were those drawn on day 63 after the first vaccine or placebo injection. Only in-frame clones appear in the TCRdb table, and some are missing; sequencing was by immunoSEQ multiplex PCR. The repertoire holds roughly 240,000 clones, 85% to 90% seen once, with around 10% in the top ten. The source was peripheral blood, collected in a trial of Ad26.COV2.S vaccine versus placebo. The receptors shown here come from a person between 18 and 65 years old who received the Ad26.COV2.S COVID-19 vaccine or a placebo.

The chain uses TRBV11-2 and TRBJ2-5, with D unclear. This CDR3 comprises 15 residues. Germline V gives CDR1 SGHAT, CDR2 FQNNGV. V dropped 3 bases and J dropped 5 bases, with 16 bases sitting between them. CDR3 in amino acids: CASSLGSMGSETQYF. CDR3 nucleotides: TGTGCCAGCAGCTTGGGTAGCATGGGGTCGGAGACCCAGTACTTC.

The chain carries TRBV6-6 and TRBJ2-7, with D perhaps matching TRBD2 (5 bases). The CDR3 extends over 14 amino acids. Trimming stripped 6 bases from V and 6 bases from J, with 18 bases between. Germline lookup yields CDR1 MNHNY and CDR2 SVGAGI (reference sequence). CDR3: CASREVVAPLEQYF. The CDR3 DNA reads as TGTGCCAGCAGGGAGGTAGTTGCTCCCCTCGAGCAGTACTTC.

The V call is TRBV9, the J call TRBJ2-1, with D possibly called TRBD1 or TRBD2 (6 bases each). V was shortened by 4 bases and J by 2 bases, with 16 bases between the two germline ends. CDR1 SGDLS and CDR2 YYNGEE come from the germline V gene. The CDR3 spans 16 residues. CDR3 sequence reads: CASSLGGSGAYNEQFF. DNA of the CDR3: TGTGCCAGCAGCCTAGGGGGGTCAGGAGCCTACAATGAGCAGTTCTTC.

For the CDR3, the DNA is TGTGCCATCAGTGAGTCTGTCAGAGAGACCCAGTACTTC. It specifies CAISESVRETQYF. The genes are TRBV10-3 and TRBJ2-5; D is undetermined. The V and J ends lost 0 bases and 4 bases respectively, with 6 bases between them. Germline V lookup: CDR1 ENHRY, CDR2 SYGVKD. CDR3 length equals 13 residues.

The chain is built from TRBV5-1 and TRBJ1-1; TRBD1 matches at 11 bases. With 4 bases clipped from V and 5 bases from J, the junction kept 13 bases outside the gene matches. CDR3 length: 17 residues. Germline assignment: CDR1 SGHRS and CDR2 YFSETQ. Here the CDR3 DNA reads TGCGCCAGCAGCGAAGCCGGGACAGGGGGTTGGGTAACTGAAGCTTTCTTT. Translated: CASSEAGTGGWVTEAFF.

J is TRBJ2-5 and V is TRBV4-2; TRBD2 is a possible D gene (5 bases). This CDR3 spans 14 amino acids. CDR1 is LGHNA and CDR2 is YNFKEQ in the germline V gene. Deletions cut 0 bases from V and 9 bases from J, with 14 bases between. The CDR3 bases are TGTGCCAGCAGCCAAGATCGAGGGCAAGGGTCCCAGTACTTC. This codes for CASSQDRGQGSQYF.

This rearrangement joins TRBV24-1 to TRBJ2-3; TRBD2 matches 9 bases. The length of the CDR3 is 17 residues. Germline assignment: CDR1 KGHDR and CDR2 SFDVKD. Trimming cost V 3 bases and J 2 bases; bases outside gene matches: 8. CDR3 in DNA: TGTGCCACCAGTGATCCCGAACTAGCGGGTTACACAGATACGCAGTATTTT. This sequence encodes CATSDPELAGYTDTQYF.

The chain employs TRBV11-1 and TRBJ2-3; possible D gene TRBD1, 5 bases. The CDR3 covers 14 residues. The V gene lost 3 bases and the J gene lost 1 base, with 8 bases spanning the gap. Germline V gene data show CDR1 as SGHAT and CDR2 as FQDESV (reference sequence). The CDR3 loop is CASSFLGGTDTQYF. The CDR3 DNA reads TGTGCCAGCAGCTTTCTAGGGGGCACAGATACGCAGTATTTT.

This clone came up once. The chain uses TRBV10-3 and TRBJ2-7; unclear D gene. Trimming removed 5 bases at V and 3 bases at J, with 11 bases between. The CDR3 totals 13 residues. The germline V gene has CDR1 ENHRY and CDR2 SYGVKD. DNA for the CDR3: TGTGCCATCAGTTCCGGGTCCTTCTACGAGCAGTACTTC. The encoded protein is CAISSGSFYEQYF.

This chain joins TRBV19 and TRBJ2-1, with D hard to call. This CDR3 has 14 residues. Germline assignment: CDR1 LNHDA and CDR2 SQIVND (reference sequence). The V and J ends lost 3 bases and 7 bases respectively, with 13 bases between them. This CDR3 reads CASSMPGRRNEQFF. CDR3 sequence (DNA): TGTGCCAGTAGTATGCCCGGACGCCGTAATGAGCAGTTCTTC.

The chain uses TRBV14 and TRBJ2-4, with TRBD1 as a possible D gene (6 bases). The V gene's germline CDR1 is SGHDN and CDR2 FVKESK. CDR3 length: 12 residues. Deletions cut 7 bases from V and 9 bases from J, with 13 bases between. The CDR3 spells CASNGGEGIQYF. CDR3 DNA sequence: TGTGCCAGCAATGGGGGCGAGGGCATTCAGTACTTC.

The CDR3 DNA is TGTGCCAGCAGTCCACCCCCCGGGACAGACTCCTACGAGCAGTACTTC. It specifies CASSPPPGTDSYEQYF. The chain uses TRBV25-1 and TRBJ2-7; 7 positions agree with TRBD1. In germline, CDR1 is MGHDK, CDR2 SYGVNS. This CDR3 contains 16 residues. The trim removed 5 bases at V and 0 bases at J, leaving 10 bases unmatched.

The chain joins TRBV6-5 to TRBJ1-4; D is possibly TRBD1 (6 bases). V was clipped by 7 bases and J by 0 bases, with 12 bases between them. This CDR3 region has 15 residues. Germline assignment: CDR1 MNHEY and CDR2 SVGAGI. The CDR3: CASTAGVSTNEKLFF. CDR3 DNA: TGTGCCAGCACAGCAGGGGTGTCAACTAATGAAAAACTGTTTTTT.

With respect to this clone: Within the sample, other DNA sequences also encode this same CDR3. The chain recombines TRBV19 with TRBJ2-7, with D possibly TRBD1 on 6 matching bases. Trimming stripped 2 bases from V and 0 bases from J, with 8 bases between. Germline V CDR1 and CDR2: LNHDA, SQIVND (reference sequence). The CDR3 contains 14 residues. This CDR3 reads CASSIQGSSYEQYF. CDR3 DNA sequence: TGTGCCAGTAGTATACAGGGGTCCTCCTACGAGCAGTACTTC.

This chain links TRBV27 with TRBJ2-5; D might be TRBD1 or TRBD2, each matching 6 bases. Germline CDR1 and CDR2: MNHEY and SMNVEV (reference sequence). The CDR3 is made up of 15 amino acids. V was cut by 4 bases and J by 5 bases, with 17 bases left in between. The DNA for the CDR3 is TGTGCCAGCAGTTCCAACCTCGGGGGCGGGGAGACCCAGTACTTC. It is translated as CASSSNLGGGETQYF.

The chain recombines TRBV28 with TRBJ1-2, with D hard to call. V dropped 0 bases and J dropped 7 bases, with 6 bases sitting between them. This CDR3 has 12 amino acids. Germline V lookup: CDR1 MDHEN, CDR2 SYDVKM. Here the CDR3 DNA reads TGTGCCAGCAGTTTATGGGGTTCTGGCTACACCTTC. This translates into CASSLWGSGYTF.

This clone has a handful of counts. In DNA form, the CDR3 reads TGTGCCAGCAGTTTATATGGGGAAAATCAGCCCCAGCATTTT. Translated, it gives CASSLYGENQPQHF. This chain uses TRBV28 with TRBJ1-5, with D hard to call. CDR3 size: 14 residues. V was shortened by 1 base and J by 4 bases, with 8 bases between the two germline ends. Per germline, CDR1 MDHEN and CDR2 SYDVKM.

The chain employs TRBV5-1 and TRBJ2-7, with D perhaps TRBD2 (6 bases). CDR3 length: 13 residues. V was cut by 4 bases and J by 5 bases, with 13 bases left in between. CDR1 is SGHRS and CDR2 is YFSETQ in the germline V gene. CDR3 in amino acids: CASSVGLGHEQYF. CDR3 in DNA: TGCGCCAGCAGCGTGGGACTGGGCCACGAGCAGTACTTC.

The V and J genes are TRBV7-8 and TRBJ2-7; 8 bases match TRBD1. With 5 bases clipped from V and 0 bases from J, the junction kept 9 bases outside the gene matches. From germline, CDR1 is SGHVS and CDR2 FQNEAQ. The CDR3 sequence is 16 residues long. CDR3 in DNA: TGTGCCAGCAGCCCCGGCCCCGGACAGGGCTCCTACGAGCAGTACTTC. Its translation is CASSPGPGQGSYEQYF.

The V and J genes are TRBV7-3 and TRBJ2-2; D ambiguous. The CDR3 totals 15 residues. V lost 0 bases, J lost 1 base, and 6 bases lay in between. From germline, CDR1 is SGHTA and CDR2 FQGTGA. CDR3 sequence reads: CASSLTDGNTGELFF. The CDR3 DNA reads TGTGCCAGCAGCTTAACGGACGGGAACACCGGGGAGCTGTTTTTT.

The chain couples TRBV7-9 to TRBJ2-3, with 8 bases that match TRBD2. V shed 1 base and J 3 bases; nucleotides not matched to a gene: 9. Germline CDR1 is SEHNR and CDR2 is FQNEAQ (reference sequence). CDR3 length: 17 residues. The CDR3 here is CASSLDDLAGLTDTQYF. The CDR3 DNA follows: TGTGCCAGCAGCTTAGACGACTTAGCGGGGCTTACAGATACGCAGTATTTT. Looking up the rest from reference TRBV7-9 and TRBJ2-3 gives the full variable domain: DTGVSQNPRHKITKRGQNVTFRCDPISEHNRLYWYRQTLGQGPEFLTYFQNEAQLEKSRLLSDRFSAERPKGSFSTLEIQRTEQGDSAMYLCASSLDDLAGLTDTQYFGPGTRLTVL.